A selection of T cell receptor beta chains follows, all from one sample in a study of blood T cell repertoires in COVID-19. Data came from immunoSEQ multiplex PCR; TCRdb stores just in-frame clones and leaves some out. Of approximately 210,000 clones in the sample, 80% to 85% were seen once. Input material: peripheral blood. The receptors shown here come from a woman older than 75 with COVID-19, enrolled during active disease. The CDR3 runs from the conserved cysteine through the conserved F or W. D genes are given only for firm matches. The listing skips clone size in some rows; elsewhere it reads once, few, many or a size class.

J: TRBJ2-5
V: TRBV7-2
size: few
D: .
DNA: TGTGCCAGCAGCTTAGAGGCCGAGCAGGCCCAGTACTTC
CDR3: CASSLEAEQAQYF

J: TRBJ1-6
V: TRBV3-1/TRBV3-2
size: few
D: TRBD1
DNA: TGTGCCAGCAGCTACCTGGGGGACAGCAATTCACCCCTCCACTTT
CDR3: CASSYLGDSNSPLHF

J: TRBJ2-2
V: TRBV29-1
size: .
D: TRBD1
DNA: TGCAGCGTTGCACAGGGGACCAGGAACACCGGGGAGCTGTTTTTT
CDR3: CSVAQGTRNTGELFF

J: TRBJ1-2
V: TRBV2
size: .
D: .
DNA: TGTGCCAGCGCTGGATCCGGGACTGCCTATGGCTACACCTTC
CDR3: CASAGSGTAYGYTF

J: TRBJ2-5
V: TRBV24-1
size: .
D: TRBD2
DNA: TGTGCCACCGCACCTAGCGGGGGGGGCCAAGAGACCCAGTACTTC
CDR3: CATAPSGGGQETQYF

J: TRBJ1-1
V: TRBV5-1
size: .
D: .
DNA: TGCGCCAGCAGCATCCCAGGAGGGGCCACTGAAGCTTTCTTT
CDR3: CASSIPGGATEAFF

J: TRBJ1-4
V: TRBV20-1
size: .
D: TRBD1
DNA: TGCAGTGCTAGTACAGACAGGGTGGGTGAAAAACTGTTTTTT
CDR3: CSASTDRVGEKLFF

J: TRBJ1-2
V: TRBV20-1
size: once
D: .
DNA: TGCAGTGCCCGGGACATCTATGGCTACACCTTC
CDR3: CSARDIYGYTF

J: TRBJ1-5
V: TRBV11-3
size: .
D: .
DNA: TGTGCCAGCAGCTTAGGGGCGATTCGGGGCGGAGGGCAGCCCCAGCATTTT
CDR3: CASSLGAIRGGGQPQHF

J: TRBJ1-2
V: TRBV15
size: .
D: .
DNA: TGTGCCACCAGCAGAGAGGAGGCAAACTATGGCTACACCTTC
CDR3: CATSREEANYGYTF

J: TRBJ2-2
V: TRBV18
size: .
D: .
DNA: TGTGCCAGCTCGCAACAGGGACCCGGGGAGCTGTTTTTT
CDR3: CASSQQGPGELFF

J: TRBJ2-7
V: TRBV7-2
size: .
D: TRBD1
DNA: TGTGCCAGCAGCCCGTGGACAGGGAGCTCCTACGAGCAGTACTTC
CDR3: CASSPWTGSSYEQYF

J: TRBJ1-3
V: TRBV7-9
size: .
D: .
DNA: TGTGCCGGCGAGGAGCAGCCTGGAAACACCATATATTTT
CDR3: CAGEEQPGNTIYF

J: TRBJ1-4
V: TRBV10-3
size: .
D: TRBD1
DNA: TGTGCCATCAGGGGGACAGCCGAGGATTTGATGTTTTTT
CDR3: CAIRGTAEDLMFF

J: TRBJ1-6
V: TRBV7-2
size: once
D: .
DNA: TGTGCCAGCAGCTTAGAAGGGGTTAATTCACCCCTCCACTTT
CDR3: CASSLEGVNSPLHF

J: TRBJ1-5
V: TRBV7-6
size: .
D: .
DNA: TGTGCCAGCAGCTTATCCGCCAGGTTAAATCAGCCCCAGCATTTT
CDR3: CASSLSARLNQPQHF

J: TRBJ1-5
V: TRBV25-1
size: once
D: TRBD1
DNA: TGTGCCAGCAGTGACGGGGGACAGAGCCACAATCAGCCCCAGCATTTT
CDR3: CASSDGGQSHNQPQHF

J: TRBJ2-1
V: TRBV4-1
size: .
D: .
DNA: TGCGCCAGCAGCCAAGCTGGGGAGTATGAGCAGTTCTTC
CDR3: CASSQAGEYEQFF

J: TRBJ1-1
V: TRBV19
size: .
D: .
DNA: TGTGCCAGTACCAGGGTAATCGACACTGAAGCTTTCTTT
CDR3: CASTRVIDTEAFF

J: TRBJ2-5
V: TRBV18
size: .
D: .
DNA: TGTGCCAGCTCACCAGGGCCCGGGGAGGTCCAGTACTTC
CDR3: CASSPGPGEVQYF

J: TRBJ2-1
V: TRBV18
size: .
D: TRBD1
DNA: TGTGCCAGCTCACCGCAGGGACAGGGGGCTAATGAGCAGTTCTTC
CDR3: CASSPQGQGANEQFF

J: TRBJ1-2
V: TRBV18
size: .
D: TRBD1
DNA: TGTGCCAGCTCACCCGTGGTCGGACAGGGTGTTTGGTATGGCTACACCTTC
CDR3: CASSPVVGQGVWYGYTF

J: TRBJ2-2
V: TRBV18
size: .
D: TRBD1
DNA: TGTGCCAGCTCATCCGATCAAGGGACAGGGGACACCGGGGAGCTGTTTTTT
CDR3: CASSSDQGTGDTGELFF

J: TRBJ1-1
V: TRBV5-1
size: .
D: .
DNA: TGCGCCAGCAGCTCCCCAGGTGGGTACACTGAAGCTTTCTTT
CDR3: CASSSPGGYTEAFF

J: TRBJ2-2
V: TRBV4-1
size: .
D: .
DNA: TGCGCCAGCAGCCCTCCAGCAGGGGGGACCGGGGAGCTGTTTTTT
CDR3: CASSPPAGGTGELFF

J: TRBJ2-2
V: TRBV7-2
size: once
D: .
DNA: TGTGCCAGCAGCACGCGAGGGCGGATGAACACCGGGGAGCTGTTTTTT
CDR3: CASSTRGRMNTGELFF

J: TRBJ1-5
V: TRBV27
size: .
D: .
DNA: TGTGCCAGCAGTTATAAGGGGCCGGACCAGCCCCAGCATTTT
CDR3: CASSYKGPDQPQHF

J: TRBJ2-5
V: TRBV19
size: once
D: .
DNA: TGTGCCAGTACCAAGCGGGGAACAGGGAGAGAAACCCAGTACTTC
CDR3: CASTKRGTGRETQYF

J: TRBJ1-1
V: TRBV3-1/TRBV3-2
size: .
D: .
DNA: TGTGCCAGCAGCCACGCGGGGGGGAACACTGAAGCTTTCTTT
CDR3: CASSHAGGNTEAFF

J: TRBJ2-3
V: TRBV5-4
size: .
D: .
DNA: TGTGCCAGCACCCTTCAGGGATCAGATACGCAGTATTTT
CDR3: CASTLQGSDTQYF

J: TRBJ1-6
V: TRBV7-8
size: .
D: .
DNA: TGTGCCAGCAGCTTAATCGACTCCAGCTCCTATAATTCACCCCTCCACTTT
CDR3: CASSLIDSSSYNSPLHF

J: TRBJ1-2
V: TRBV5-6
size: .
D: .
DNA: TGTGCCAGCAGCATAAGGGACTCTCGGGCCTTCGGCTACACCTTC
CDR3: CASSIRDSRAFGYTF

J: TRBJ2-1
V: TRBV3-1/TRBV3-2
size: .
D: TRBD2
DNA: TGTGCCAGCAGCGTCTCGACTAGCGGGCAGCAGTTCTTC
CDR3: CASSVSTSGQQFF

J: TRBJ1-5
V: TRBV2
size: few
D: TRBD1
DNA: TGTGCCAGCAGTGTGGACAGGACTAGCAATCAGCCCCAGCATTTT
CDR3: CASSVDRTSNQPQHF